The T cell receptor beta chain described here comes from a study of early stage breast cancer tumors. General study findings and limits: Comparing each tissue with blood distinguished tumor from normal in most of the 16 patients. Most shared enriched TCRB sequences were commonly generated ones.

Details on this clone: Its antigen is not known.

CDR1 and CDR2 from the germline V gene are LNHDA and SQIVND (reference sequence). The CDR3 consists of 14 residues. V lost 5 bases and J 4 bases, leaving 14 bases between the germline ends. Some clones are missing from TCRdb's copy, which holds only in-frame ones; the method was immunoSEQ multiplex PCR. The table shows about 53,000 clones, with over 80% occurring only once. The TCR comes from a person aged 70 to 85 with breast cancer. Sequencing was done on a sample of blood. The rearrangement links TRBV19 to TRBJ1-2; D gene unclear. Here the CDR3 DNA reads TGTGCCAGTAGTCTCCCCCTGGGAGCCTATGGCTACACCTTC. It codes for CASSLPLGAYGYTF.